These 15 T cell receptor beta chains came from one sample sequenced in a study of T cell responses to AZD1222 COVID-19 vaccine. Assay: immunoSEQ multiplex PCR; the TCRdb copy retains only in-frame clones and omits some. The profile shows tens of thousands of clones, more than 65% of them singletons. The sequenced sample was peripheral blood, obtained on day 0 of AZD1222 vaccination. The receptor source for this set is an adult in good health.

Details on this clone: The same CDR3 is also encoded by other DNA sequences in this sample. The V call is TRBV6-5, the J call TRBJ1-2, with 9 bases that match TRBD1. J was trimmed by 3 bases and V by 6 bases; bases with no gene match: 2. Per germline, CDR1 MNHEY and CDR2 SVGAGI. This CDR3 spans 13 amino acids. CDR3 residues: CASRRQGDYGYTF. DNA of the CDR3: TGTGCCAGCAGGCGACAGGGGGACTATGGCTACACCTTC.

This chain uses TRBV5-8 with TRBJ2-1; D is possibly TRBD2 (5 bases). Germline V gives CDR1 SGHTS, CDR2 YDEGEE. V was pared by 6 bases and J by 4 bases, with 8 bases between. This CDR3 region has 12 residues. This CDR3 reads CASTPGYNEQFF. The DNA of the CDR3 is TGTGCCAGCACCCCGGGGTACAATGAGCAGTTCTTC. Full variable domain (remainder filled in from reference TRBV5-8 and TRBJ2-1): EAGVTQSPTHLIKTRGQQATLRCSPISGHTSVYWYQQALGLGLQFLLWYDEGEERNRGNFPPRFSGRQFPNYSSELNVNALELEDSALYLCASTPGYNEQFFGPGTRLTVL.

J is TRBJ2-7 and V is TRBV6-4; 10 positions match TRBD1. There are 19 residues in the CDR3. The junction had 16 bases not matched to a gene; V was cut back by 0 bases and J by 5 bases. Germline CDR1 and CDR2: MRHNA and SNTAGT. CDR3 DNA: TGTGCCAGCAGTGACTCCCTTGGGACAGGGGTTCTATATGACGACGAGCAGTACTTC. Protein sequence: CASSDSLGTGVLYDDEQYF.

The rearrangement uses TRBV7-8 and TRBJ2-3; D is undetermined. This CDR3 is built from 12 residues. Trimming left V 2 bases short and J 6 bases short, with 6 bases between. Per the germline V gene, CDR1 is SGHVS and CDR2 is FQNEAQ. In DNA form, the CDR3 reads TGTGCCAGCAGCTTAAGTGGGGATACGCAGTATTTT. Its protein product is CASSLSGDTQYF.

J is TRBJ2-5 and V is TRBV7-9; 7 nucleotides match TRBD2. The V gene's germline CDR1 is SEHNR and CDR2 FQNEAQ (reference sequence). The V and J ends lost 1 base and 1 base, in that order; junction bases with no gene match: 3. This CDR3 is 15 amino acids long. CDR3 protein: CASSLGGSGQETQYF. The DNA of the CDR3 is TGTGCCAGCAGCTTAGGCGGGAGTGGCCAAGAGACCCAGTACTTC. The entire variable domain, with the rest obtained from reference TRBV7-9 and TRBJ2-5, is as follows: DTGVSQNPRHKITKRGQNVTFRCDPISEHNRLYWYRQTLGQGPEFLTYFQNEAQLEKSRLLSDRFSAERPKGSFSTLEIQRTEQGDSAMYLCASSLGGSGQETQYFGPGTRLLVL.

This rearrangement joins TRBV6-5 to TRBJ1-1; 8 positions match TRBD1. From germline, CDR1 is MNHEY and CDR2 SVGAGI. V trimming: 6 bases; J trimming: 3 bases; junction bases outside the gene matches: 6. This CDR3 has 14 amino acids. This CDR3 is CASSSGQGDTEAFF. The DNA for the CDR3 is TGTGCCAGCAGCTCTGGACAGGGTGACACTGAAGCTTTCTTT.

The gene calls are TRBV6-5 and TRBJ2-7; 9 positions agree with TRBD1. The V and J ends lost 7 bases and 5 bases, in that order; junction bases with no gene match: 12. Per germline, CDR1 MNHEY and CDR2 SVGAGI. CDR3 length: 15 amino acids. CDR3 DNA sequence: TGTGCCAGCACCTACACCCACACAGGGGGCAACGAGCAGTACTTC. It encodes CASTYTHTGGNEQYF.

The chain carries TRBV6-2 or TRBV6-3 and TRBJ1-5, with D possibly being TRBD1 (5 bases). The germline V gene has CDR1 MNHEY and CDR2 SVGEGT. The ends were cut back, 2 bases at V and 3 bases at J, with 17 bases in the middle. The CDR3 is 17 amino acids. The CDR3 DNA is TGTGCCAGCAGTTACATGGTAAACCACAGGAACAATCAGCCCCAGCATTTT. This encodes CASSYMVNHRNNQPQHF.

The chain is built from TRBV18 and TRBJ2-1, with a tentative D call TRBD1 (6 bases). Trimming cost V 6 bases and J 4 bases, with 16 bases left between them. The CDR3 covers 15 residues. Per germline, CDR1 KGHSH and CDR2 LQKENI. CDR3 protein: CASSAAGTQYNEQFF. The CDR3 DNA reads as TGTGCCAGCTCTGCGGCCGGGACACAGTACAATGAGCAGTTCTTC.

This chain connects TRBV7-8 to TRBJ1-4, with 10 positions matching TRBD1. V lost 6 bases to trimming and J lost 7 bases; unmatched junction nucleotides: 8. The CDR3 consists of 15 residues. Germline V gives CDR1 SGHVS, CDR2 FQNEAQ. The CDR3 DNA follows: TGTGCCAGCAGGCGGAGACAGGGGGCAGCTGAAAAACTGTTTTTT. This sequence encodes CASRRRQGAAEKLFF.

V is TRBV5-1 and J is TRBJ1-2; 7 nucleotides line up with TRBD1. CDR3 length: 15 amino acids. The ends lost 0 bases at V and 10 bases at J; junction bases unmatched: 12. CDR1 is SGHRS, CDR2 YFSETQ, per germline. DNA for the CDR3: TGCGCCAGCAGCTTGGGAGGTCAGGGGGTGTCCTACTACACCTTC. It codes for CASSLGGQGVSYYTF.

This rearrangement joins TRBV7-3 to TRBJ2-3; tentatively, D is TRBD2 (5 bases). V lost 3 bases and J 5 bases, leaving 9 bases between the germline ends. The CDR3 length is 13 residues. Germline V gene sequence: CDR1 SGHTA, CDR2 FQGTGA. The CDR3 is CASSLLARDTQYF. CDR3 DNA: TGTGCCAGCAGCTTGCTAGCAAGAGATACGCAGTATTTT. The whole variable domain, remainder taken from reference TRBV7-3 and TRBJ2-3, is GAGVSQTPSNKVTEKGKYVELRCDPISGHTALYWYRQSLGQGPEFLIYFQGTGAADDSGLPNDRFFAVRPEGSVSTLKIQRTERGDSAVYLCASSLLARDTQYFGPGTRLTVL.

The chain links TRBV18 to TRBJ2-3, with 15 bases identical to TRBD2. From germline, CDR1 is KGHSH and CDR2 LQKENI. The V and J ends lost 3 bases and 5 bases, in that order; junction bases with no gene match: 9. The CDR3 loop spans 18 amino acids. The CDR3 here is CASSPGLAGGLIEDTQYF. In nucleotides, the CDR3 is TGTGCCAGCTCACCGGGACTAGCGGGAGGCCTTATTGAAGATACGCAGTATTTT.

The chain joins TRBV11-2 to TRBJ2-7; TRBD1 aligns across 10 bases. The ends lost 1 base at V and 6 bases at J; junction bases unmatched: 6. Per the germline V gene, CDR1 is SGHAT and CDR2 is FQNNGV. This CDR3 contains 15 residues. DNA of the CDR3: TGTGCCAGCAGCTTAGCTGGGGACAGGGGTCGCGAGCAGTACTTC. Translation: CASSLAGDRGREQYF.

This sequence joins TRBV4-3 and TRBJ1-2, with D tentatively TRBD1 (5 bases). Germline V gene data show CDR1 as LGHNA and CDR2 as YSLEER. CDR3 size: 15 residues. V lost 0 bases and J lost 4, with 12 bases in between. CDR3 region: CASSQEHRSIYGYTF. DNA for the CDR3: TGCGCCAGCAGCCAAGAACACAGGTCGATCTATGGCTACACCTTC.